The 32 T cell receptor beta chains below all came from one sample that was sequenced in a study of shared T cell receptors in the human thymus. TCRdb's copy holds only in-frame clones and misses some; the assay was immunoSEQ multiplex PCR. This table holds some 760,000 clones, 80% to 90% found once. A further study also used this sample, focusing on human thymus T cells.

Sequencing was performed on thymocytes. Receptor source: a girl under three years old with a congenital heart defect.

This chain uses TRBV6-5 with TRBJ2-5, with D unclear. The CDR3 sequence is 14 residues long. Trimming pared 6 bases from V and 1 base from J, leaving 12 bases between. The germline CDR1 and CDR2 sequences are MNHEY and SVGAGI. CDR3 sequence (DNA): TGTGCCAGCAGAGGCAACAGAGCCCAAGAGACCCAGTACTTC. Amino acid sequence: CASRGNRAQETQYF.

CDR3 region: CASSYSTGLVNYGYTF. The DNA of the CDR3 is TGTGCCAGCAGTTACTCGACAGGCTTGGTTAACTATGGCTACACCTTC. The V and J genes are TRBV6-5 and TRBJ1-2; D is perhaps TRBD1 (6 bases). Trimming took off 0 bases at V and 1 base at J, with 12 bases between the two ends. This CDR3 region has 16 residues. CDR1 and CDR2 from the germline V gene are MNHEY and SVGAGI.

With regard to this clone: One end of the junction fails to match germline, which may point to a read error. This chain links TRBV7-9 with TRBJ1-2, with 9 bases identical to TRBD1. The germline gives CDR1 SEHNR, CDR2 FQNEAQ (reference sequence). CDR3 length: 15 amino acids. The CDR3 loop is CASSLTGTGIDGSQF. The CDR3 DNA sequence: TGTGCCAGCAGTTTGACCGGGACAGGGATTGATGGCTCTCAATTC.

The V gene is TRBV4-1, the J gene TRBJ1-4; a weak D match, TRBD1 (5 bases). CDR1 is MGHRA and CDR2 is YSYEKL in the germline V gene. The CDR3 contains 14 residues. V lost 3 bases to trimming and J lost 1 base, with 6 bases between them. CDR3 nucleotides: TGCGCCAGCAGCCAGGGGCAAACTAATGAAAAACTGTTTTTT. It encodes CASSQGQTNEKLFF.

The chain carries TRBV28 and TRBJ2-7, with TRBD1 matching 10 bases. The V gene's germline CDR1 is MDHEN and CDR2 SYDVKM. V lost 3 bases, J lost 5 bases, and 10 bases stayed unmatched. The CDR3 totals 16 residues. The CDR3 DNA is TGTGCCAGCAGTTTTACGTCCGGGACAGGGGCCCACGAGCAGTACTTC. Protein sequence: CASSFTSGTGAHEQYF. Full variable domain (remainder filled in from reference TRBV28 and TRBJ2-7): DVKVTQSSRYLVKRTGEKVFLECVQDMDHENMFWYRQDPGLGLRLIYFSYDVKMKEKGDIPEGYSVSREKKERFSLILESASTNQTSMYLCASSFTSGTGAHEQYFGPGTRLTVT.

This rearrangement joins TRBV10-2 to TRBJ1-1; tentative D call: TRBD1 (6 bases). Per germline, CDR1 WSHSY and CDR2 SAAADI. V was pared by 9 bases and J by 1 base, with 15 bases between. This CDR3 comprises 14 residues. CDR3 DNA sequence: TGCGCCAGTAAACAGGGAGCGAGGAACACTGAAGCTTTCTTT. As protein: CASKQGARNTEAFF.

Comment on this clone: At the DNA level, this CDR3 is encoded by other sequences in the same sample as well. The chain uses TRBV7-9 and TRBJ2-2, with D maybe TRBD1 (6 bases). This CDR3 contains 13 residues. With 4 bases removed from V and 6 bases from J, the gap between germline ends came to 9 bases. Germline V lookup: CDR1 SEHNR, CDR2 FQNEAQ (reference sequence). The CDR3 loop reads CASSSQGPGELFF. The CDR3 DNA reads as TGTGCCAGCAGCTCCCAGGGGCCCGGGGAGCTGTTTTTT.

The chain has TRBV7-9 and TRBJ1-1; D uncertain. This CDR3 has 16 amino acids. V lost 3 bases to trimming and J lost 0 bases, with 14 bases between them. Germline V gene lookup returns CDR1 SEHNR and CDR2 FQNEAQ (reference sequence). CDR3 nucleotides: TGTGCCAGCAGCTTTGACCGAGACAACATGAACACTGAAGCTTTCTTT. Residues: CASSFDRDNMNTEAFF.

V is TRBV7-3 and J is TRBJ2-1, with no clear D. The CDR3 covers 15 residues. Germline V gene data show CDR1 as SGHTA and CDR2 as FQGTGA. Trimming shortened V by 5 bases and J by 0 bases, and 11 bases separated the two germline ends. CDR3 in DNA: TGTGCCAGCAGCCCACATTGGAGCTCCTACAATGAGCAGTTCTTC. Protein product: CASSPHWSSYNEQFF.

The CDR3 nucleotides are TGTGCCAGTAGAGCAGGGGGCAATCATTCCTACGAGCAGTACTTC. Protein: CASRAGGNHSYEQYF. The chain links TRBV19 to TRBJ2-7; 8 nucleotides line up with TRBD1. Germline V gives CDR1 LNHDA, CDR2 SQIVND (reference sequence). The CDR3 runs 15 residues. Trimming took 6 bases from V and 1 from J; bases not matched to a gene: 8.

CDR3 DNA sequence: TGTGCCAGCTCACCGGGGCGCAGGGGCAGCTCCTACGAGCAGTACTTC. This translates into CASSPGRRGSSYEQYF. J is TRBJ2-7 and V is TRBV18; tentatively, D is TRBD1 (6 bases). The V gene's germline CDR1 is KGHSH and CDR2 LQKENI. This CDR3 contains 16 residues. Deletions cut 3 bases from V and 0 bases from J, with 15 bases between.

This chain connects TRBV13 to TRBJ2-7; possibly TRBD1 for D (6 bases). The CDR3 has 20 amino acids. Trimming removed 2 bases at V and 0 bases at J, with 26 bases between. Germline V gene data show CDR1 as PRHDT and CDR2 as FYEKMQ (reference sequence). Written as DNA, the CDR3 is TGTGCCAGCAGCTTACGCAGGGGCCTCAACCATGGCAAACTCTCCTACGAGCAGTACTTC. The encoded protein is CASSLRRGLNHGKLSYEQYF. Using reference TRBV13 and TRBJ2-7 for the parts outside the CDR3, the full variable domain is AAGVIQSPRHLIKEKRETATLKCYPIPRHDTVYWYQQGPGQDPQFLISFYEKMQSDKGSIPDRFSAQQFSDYHSELNMSSLELGDSALYFCASSLRRGLNHGKLSYEQYFGPGTRLTVT.

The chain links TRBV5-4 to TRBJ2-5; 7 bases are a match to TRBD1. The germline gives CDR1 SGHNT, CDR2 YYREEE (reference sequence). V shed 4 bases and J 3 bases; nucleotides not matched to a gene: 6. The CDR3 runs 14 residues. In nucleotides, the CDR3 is TGTGCCAGCAGCGGATTCGACAGGGAAGAGACCCAGTACTTC. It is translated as CASSGFDREETQYF.

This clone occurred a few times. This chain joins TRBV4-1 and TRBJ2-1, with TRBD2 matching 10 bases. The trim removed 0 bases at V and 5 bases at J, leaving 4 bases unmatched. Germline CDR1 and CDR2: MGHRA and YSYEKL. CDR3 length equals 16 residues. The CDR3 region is CASSQDRLAGHNEQFF. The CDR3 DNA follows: TGCGCCAGCAGCCAAGATCGACTAGCGGGCCACAATGAGCAGTTCTTC.

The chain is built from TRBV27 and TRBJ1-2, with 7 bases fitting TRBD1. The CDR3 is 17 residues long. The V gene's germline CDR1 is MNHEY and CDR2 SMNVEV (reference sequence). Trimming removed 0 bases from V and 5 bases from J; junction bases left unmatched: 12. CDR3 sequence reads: CASSLSPQGERVYGYTF. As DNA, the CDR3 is TGTGCCAGCAGTTTATCCCCTCAGGGGGAGAGGGTATATGGCTACACCTTC.

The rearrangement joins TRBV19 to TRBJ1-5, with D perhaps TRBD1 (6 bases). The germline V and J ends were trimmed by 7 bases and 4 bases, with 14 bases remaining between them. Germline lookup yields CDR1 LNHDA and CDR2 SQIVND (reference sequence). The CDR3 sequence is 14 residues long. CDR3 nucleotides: TGTGCCAGTAAATGCCAGGGGTGGAATCAGCCCCAGCATTTT. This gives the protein CASKCQGWNQPQHF.

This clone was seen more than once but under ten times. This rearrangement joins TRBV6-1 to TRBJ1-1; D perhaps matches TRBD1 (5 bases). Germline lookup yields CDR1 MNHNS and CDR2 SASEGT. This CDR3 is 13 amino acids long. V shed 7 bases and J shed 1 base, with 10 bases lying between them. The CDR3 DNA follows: TGTGCCAGCAAGGCAGGGCCGAACACTGAAGCTTTCTTT. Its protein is CASKAGPNTEAFF.

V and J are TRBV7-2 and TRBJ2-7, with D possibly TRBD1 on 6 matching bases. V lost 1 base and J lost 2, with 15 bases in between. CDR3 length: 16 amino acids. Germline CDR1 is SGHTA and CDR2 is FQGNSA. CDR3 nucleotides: TGTGCCAGCAGCTTAGTTGACAGGCGCGAGACCTACGAGCAGTACTTC. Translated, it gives CASSLVDRRETYEQYF.

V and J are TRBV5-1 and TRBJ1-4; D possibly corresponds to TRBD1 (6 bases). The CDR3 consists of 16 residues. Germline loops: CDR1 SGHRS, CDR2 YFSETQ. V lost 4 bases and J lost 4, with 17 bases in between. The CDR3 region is CASSPETDRFNEKLFF. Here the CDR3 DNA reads TGCGCCAGCAGCCCAGAAACGGACAGATTTAATGAAAAACTGTTTTTT.

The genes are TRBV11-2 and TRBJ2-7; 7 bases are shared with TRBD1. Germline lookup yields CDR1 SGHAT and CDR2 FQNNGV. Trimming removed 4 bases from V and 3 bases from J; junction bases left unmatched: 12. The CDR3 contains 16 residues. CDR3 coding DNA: TGTGCCAGCAGCTCTTCACGGACAGGCGAGGGCTACGAGCAGTACTTC. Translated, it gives CASSSSRTGEGYEQYF.

The CDR3 reads CASSLRGGQLNTEAFF. The DNA of the CDR3 is TGTGCCAGCAGTTTACGAGGGGGACAGCTGAACACTGAAGCTTTCTTT. The V call is TRBV27, the J call TRBJ1-1; TRBD1 agrees at 7 bases. V lost 2 bases to trimming and J lost 0 bases; unmatched junction nucleotides: 6. Germline assignment: CDR1 MNHEY and CDR2 SMNVEV (reference sequence). This CDR3 is built from 16 residues.

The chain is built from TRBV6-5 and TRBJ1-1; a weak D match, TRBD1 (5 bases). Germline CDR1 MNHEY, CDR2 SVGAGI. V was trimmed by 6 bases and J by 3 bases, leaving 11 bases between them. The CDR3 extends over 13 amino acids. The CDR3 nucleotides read TGTGCCAGCAGCCCTAGGGGTGACACTGAAGCTTTCTTT. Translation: CASSPRGDTEAFF.

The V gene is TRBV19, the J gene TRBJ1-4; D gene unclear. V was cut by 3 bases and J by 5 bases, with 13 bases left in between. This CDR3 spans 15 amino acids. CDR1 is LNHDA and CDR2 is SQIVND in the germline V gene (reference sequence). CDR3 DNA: TGTGCCAGTAGTATGCTTCGCGACAAGAATGAAAAACTGTTTTTT. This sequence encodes CASSMLRDKNEKLFF.

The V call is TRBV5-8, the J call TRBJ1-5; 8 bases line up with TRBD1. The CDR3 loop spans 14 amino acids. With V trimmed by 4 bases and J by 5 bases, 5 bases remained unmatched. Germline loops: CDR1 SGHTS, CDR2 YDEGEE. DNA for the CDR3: TGTGCCAGCAGCCCCGGGGGACAGGATCAGCCCCAGCATTTT. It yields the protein CASSPGGQDQPQHF.

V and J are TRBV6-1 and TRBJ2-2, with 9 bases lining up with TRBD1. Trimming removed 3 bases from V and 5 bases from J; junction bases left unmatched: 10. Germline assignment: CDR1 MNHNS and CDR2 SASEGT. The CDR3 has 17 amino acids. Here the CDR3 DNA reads TGTGCCAGCAGTGAGGCACAGGGGGCGCTAGGAACCGGGGAGCTGTTTTTT. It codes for CASSEAQGALGTGELFF.

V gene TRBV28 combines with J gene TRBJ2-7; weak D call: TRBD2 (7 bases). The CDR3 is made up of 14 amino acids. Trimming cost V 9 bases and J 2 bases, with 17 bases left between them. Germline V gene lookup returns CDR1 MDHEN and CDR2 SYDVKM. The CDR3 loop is CASLLGGQTYEQYF. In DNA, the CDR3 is TGTGCCAGTCTCCTCGGGGGGCAAACCTACGAGCAGTACTTC. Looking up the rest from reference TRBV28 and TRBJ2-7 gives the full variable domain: DVKVTQSSRYLVKRTGEKVFLECVQDMDHENMFWYRQDPGLGLRLIYFSYDVKMKEKGDIPEGYSVSREKKERFSLILESASTNQTSMYLCASLLGGQTYEQYFGPGTRLTVT.

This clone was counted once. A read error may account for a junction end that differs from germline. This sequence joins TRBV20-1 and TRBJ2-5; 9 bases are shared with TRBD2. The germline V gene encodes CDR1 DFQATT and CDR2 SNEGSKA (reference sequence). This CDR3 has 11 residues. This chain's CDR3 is CSAGGTSRMHF. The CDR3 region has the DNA TGCAGTGCCGGGGGGACTAGCCGTATGCACTTC.

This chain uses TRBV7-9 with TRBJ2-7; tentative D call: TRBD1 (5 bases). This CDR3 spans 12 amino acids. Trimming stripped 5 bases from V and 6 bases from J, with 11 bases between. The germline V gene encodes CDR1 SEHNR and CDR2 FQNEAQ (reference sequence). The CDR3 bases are TGTGCCAGCAGCGCGAACAGGTGCGAGCAGTACTTC. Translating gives CASSANRCEQYF. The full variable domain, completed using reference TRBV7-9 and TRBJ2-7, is DTGVSQNPRHKITKRGQNVTFRCDPISEHNRLYWYRQTLGQGPEFLTYFQNEAQLEKSRLLSDRFSAERPKGSFSTLEIQRTEQGDSAMYLCASSANRCEQYFGPGTRLTVT.

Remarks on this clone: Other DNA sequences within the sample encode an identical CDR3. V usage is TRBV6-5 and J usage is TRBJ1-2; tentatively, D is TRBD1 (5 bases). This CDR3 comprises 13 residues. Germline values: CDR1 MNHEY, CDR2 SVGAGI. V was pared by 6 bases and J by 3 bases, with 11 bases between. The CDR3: CASSLQGHYGYTF. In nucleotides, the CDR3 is TGTGCCAGCAGCCTCCAGGGTCACTATGGCTACACCTTC.

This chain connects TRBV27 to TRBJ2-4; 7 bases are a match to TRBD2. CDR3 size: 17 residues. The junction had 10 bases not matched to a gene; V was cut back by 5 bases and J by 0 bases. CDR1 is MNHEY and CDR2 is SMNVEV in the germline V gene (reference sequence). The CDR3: CASSNRSGALAKNIQYF. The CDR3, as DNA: TGTGCCAGCAGTAACCGGAGCGGGGCCTTAGCCAAAAACATTCAGTACTTC.

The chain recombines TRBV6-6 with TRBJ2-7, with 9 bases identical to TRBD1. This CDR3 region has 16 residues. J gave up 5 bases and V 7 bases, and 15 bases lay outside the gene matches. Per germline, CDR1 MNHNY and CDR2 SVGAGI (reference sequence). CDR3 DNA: TGTGCCAGCACCAAGACCCGGACAGGGGTGATAGACGAGCAGTACTTC. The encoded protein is CASTKTRTGVIDEQYF.

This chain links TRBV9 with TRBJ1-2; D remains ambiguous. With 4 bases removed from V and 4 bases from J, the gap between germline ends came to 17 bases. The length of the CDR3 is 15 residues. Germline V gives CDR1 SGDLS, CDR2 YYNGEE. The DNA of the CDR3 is TGTGCCAGCAGCCGTACTTCAGAGGCCTTCTATGGCTACACCTTC. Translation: CASSRTSEAFYGYTF. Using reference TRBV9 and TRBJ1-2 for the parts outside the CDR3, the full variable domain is DSGVTQTPKHLITATGQRVTLRCSPRSGDLSVYWYQQSLDQGLQFLIQYYNGEERAKGNILERFSAQQFPDLHSELNLSSLELGDSALYFCASSRTSEAFYGYTFGSGTRLTVV.